This T cell receptor beta chain was captured in a study of T-cell memory formation after mild COVID-19. Study-wide results and caveats: Pre-infection memory contained some responding clones, which suggested that cross-reactive memory had joined.

The length of the CDR3 is 15 residues. V lost 4 bases and J lost 4, with 16 bases in between. The germline V gene encodes CDR1 MDHEN and CDR2 SYDVKM. From the 5' RACE reads, TCRdb called clonotypes with MiXCR, one entry per CDR3 protein. The top ten clones hold 50% to 65% of a sample with 15,000 or so distinct CDR3 sequences, 20% to 25% of them seen once. As for this clonotype: Antigen unknown.

Sequenced input: PBMCs or a T cell subset sorted from them (not recorded which). This TCR was sampled from a man younger than 35 who had mild COVID-19 (a few samples of this study predate the infection). Cell type and time point are not known. The chain recombines TRBV28 with TRBJ1-2; D gene ambiguous. The CDR3 spells CASSYRAPWPYGYTF. CDR3 nucleotides: TGTGCCAGCAGTTATCGGGCCCCGTGGCCCTATGGCTACACCTTC.